This T cell receptor (beta chain) derives from a study of T cell changes during pregnancy in multiple sclerosis. Data came from immunoSEQ multiplex PCR; TCRdb stores just in-frame clones and leaves some out. The sample holds about 67,000 clones; approximately 91% are singletons and the top ten take approximately 1.5%. CDR3 size: 20 residues. After removal of 4 bases from V and 4 bases from J, the junction contained 20 bases not matched to a gene. CDR1 LGHNA and CDR2 YSLEER come from the germline V gene. The chain uses TRBV4-3 and TRBJ2-2; 8 nucleotides align to TRBD2. The sequence was obtained from a female donor with multiple sclerosis, enrolled in a pregnancy study. The sample here was peripheral blood, taken in the second trimester of pregnancy. The CDR3 here is CASSRRRVVAGLRGTGELFF. The CDR3 bases are TGCGCCAGCAGCCGGCGGAGGGTAGTAGCGGGGCTTAGGGGCACCGGGGAGCTGTTTTTT.